This record looks at one TCR beta chain sequence and its context. Antigen specificity is unknown. This entry is derived from a study of CD8 T cells in ankylosing spondylitis. TCRdb recomputed calls from the 5' RACE reads with MiXCR, one row per CDR3 protein. Altogether about 140,000 distinct CDR3 sequences are present, roughly a third being singletons, with the ten largest covering 4.5% to 6%. Study-wide results and caveats: Significantly higher representation of disease-linked clones was reported for matched ankylosing spondylitis synovial fluid. Among TCR beta sequences, a motif of fewer than 10 highly homologous variants appeared characteristic of ankylosing spondylitis blood.

CDR1 is DFQATT, CDR2 SNEGSKA, per germline (reference sequence). J gave up 3 bases and V 0 bases, and 9 bases lay outside the gene matches. This CDR3 has 16 residues. The chain joins TRBV20-1 to TRBJ1-1, with TRBD1 identical over 8 bases. The specimen sequenced was synovial fluid, either unsorted or a sorted T cell fraction (not recorded which). This TCR derives from a male donor with ankylosing spondylitis. CDR3 sequence reads: CSARDQAGGEDTEAFF. CDR3 DNA sequence: TGCAGTGCTAGAGATCAAGCAGGGGGCGAAGACACTGAAGCTTTCTTT.